This T cell receptor (beta chain) was sequenced for a study of T-cell reconstitution after alpha-beta-depleted transplantation in children. Study outcomes and limitations: Where some patients showed high TCRbeta diversity at day 60, it came from recipient T cells and thymic progenitors that had survived. Expanded graft clones numbering several hundred reportedly gave rise to alpha-beta T cells about two months after transplant. Diversity and T-cell counts at one year after transplant derived mostly from new T cells.

Per germline, CDR1 DFQATT and CDR2 SNEGSKA (reference sequence). J was trimmed by 2 bases and V by 2 bases; bases with no gene match: 6. The length of the CDR3 is 15 residues. Of note for this clonotype: Its specificity is unknown.

For TCRbeta, the library was prepared with unique molecular identifiers. TCRdb re-called the PCR reads with MiXCR, one entry per CDR3 protein. This sample carries almost 600,000 distinct CDR3 sequences, more than 20% of them seen once, and the ten largest clones take about 35%. The input for sequencing was PBMCs, taken before TCRalphabeta/CD19-depleted stem cell transplant. The chain links TRBV20-1 to TRBJ2-1, with 7 bases identical to TRBD2. The receptor was derived from a boy less than two years old with Wiskott-Aldrich syndrome, due to receive a stem cell transplant. CDR3 in amino acids: CSARRAGEAYNEQFF. The CDR3 DNA reads as TGCAGTGCTAGAAGGGCGGGAGAGGCCTACAATGAGCAGTTCTTC.